Many counts were recorded for the clone carrying this T cell receptor (beta chain). Its matching antigen is unknown. Noted time point: sample taken at primary tumor resection. Each CDR3 protein is one row after TCRdb ran MiXCR on the 5' RACE reads. The data contain over 10,000 distinct CDR3 sequences, about 5% of them seen just once; the ten biggest clones take up roughly 10%. This specimen comes from a study of spatial heterogeneity in lung cancer. The trim removed 1 base at V and 2 bases at J, leaving 2 bases unmatched. In germline, CDR1 is DFQATT, CDR2 SNEGSKA (reference sequence). This CDR3 spans 14 amino acids. General study points: Expanded intratumoral alpha and beta TCR counts tracked tumor mutation counts.

The sequences come from lung tumor tissue, collected at surgery. The clonotype originates from a female donor with early-stage non-small cell lung cancer. This chain connects TRBV20-1 to TRBJ2-7; 10 nucleotides align to TRBD1. CDR3: CSARGDRGPYEQYF. The CDR3 DNA is TGCAGTGCTAGAGGAGACAGGGGGCCCTACGAGCAGTACTTC.